This T cell receptor beta chain derives from a study of cytomegalovirus exposure and HLA in healthy donors. The germline V gene has CDR1 MNHEY and CDR2 SMNVEV (reference sequence). V lost 1 base and J lost 1, with 5 bases in between. The CDR3 has 15 residues. Here immunoSEQ multiplex PCR was the method, and the copy in TCRdb shows in-frame clones only, minus some. Among 110,000 to 150,000 clones listed, more than 80% were seen once. This chain joins TRBV27 and TRBJ1-6; D is undetermined. This sequence originates from a woman in her 30s in good health and CMV-seropositive. Source material: PBMCs. The CDR3 sequence: CASSLCSSYNSPLHF. DNA for the CDR3: TGTGCCAGCAGTTTATGTAGTTCCTATAATTCACCCCTCCACTTT.